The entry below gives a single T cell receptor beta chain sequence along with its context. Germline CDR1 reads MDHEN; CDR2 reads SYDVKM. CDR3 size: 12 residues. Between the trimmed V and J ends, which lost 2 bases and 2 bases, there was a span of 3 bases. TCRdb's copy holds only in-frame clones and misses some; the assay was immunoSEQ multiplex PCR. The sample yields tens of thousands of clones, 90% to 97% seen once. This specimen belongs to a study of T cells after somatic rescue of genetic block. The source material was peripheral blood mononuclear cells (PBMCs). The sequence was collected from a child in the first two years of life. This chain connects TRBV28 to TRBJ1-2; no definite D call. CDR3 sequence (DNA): TGTGCCAGCAGTTTAGACAACTATGGCTACACCTTC. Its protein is CASSLDNYGYTF.